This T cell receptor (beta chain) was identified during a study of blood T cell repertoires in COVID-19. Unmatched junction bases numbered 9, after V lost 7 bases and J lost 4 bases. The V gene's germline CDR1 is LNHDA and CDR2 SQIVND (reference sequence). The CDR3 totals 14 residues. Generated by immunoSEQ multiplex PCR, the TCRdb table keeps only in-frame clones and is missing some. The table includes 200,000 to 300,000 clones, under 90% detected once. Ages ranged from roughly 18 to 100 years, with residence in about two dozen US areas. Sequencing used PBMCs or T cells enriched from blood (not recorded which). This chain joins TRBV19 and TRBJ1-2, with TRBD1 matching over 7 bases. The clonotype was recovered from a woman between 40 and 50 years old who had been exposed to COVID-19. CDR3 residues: CASNPGGKGYGYTF. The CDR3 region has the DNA TGTGCCAGTAACCCAGGGGGGAAAGGCTATGGCTACACCTTC.